This T cell receptor (beta chain) was documented in a study of blood T cells in healthy people across ages. Study observations and caveats: PBMC samples, being unsorted, prevented any conclusive comparison of naive and antigen-experienced cells. Investigators viewed diversity estimates from one million T cells as underestimates, the study reported.

Through a sample-barcoded 5' primer and a J-beta primer mix, a second PCR was run for roughly 7 to 11 cycles. TCRdb processed the 5' RACE reads anew with MiXCR; each CDR3 protein has one entry. The table records 890,000 or so distinct CDR3 sequences, about 62% of them present only once. Approximately 9 milliliters was the volume of peripheral blood drawn from each donor. The germline V gene has CDR1 SGDLS and CDR2 YYNGEE. The CDR3 loop spans 14 amino acids. Trimming pared 7 bases from V and 0 bases from J, leaving 8 bases between. On this clonotype itself: Its target is not known.

Specimen: blood. This sequence originates from a man aged 25 to 45 in good health. The V gene is TRBV9, the J gene TRBJ2-6; D is unclear. The CDR3 reads CASGVISGANVLTF. The CDR3 nucleotides are TGTGCCAGCGGAGTCATCTCTGGGGCCAACGTCCTGACTTTC.